This note documents a single T cell receptor (beta chain) sequence. This clonotype appeared a few times. The target of this receptor is not known. No base quality information exists; no much larger clone differs at one position. Ficoll-Paque density gradient centrifugation was used to isolate PBMCs. The data originate from a study of T-cell memory formation after mild COVID-19 (dated by TCRdb to the early 2020s). For the study in its entirety: TCR sequence clusters from the two donors were found to be largely donor specific. The cohort was made up of two young adult volunteers, one female and one male, who were previously healthy. T-cell clones expanding and contracting after mild COVID-19 in a couple of donors were tracked by longitudinal TCRalpha and TCRbeta repertoire sequencing.

Overall study outcomes, separate from this receptor: Contracting CD4+ clones were located mainly in the CM and EM memory subsets, whereas CD8+ clones were found to be enriched in EMRA. Only two mild cases were covered by the study, and larger cohorts that include severe cases with pre-infection samples were considered necessary. SARS-CoV-2 specificity was not confirmed for the second-wave clones peaking on day 37. From day 15 to 85, contracting clones showed balanced CD4/CD8 phenotypes, whereas a second wave of clones that expanded from day 15 to 37 leaned towards CD4+. Some responding clones were found in pre-infection memory, which suggests that pre-existing cross-reactive memory T cells took part in the SARS-CoV-2 response.

Sequencing instrument: Illumina NovaSeq 6000. cDNA libraries for TCRalpha and TCRbeta were prepared by 5'RACE using constant-segment primers, with sample barcodes and unique molecular identifiers added. Trizol reagent was used to extract RNA from every sample. Libraries were amplified in two PCR steps, with a second sample barcode and Illumina TruSeq adapters added in the second step. The libraries were sequenced on an Illumina NovaSeq using 2 x 150 bp paired-end reads. Per the original workflow: The reads were demultiplexed and collapsed into UMI-guided consensus sequences using migec v1.2.7. With mixcr v2.1.11, UMI consensuses were aligned to TRA and TRB V and J templates and assembled into clonotypes. A clonotype was counted as expanded or contracted only when both edgeR and NoisET called the clonotype significant, with the noise models trained on biological replicates. For edgeR calls, the thresholds were a false discovery rate-adjusted p below 0.01 and a log2 fold-change of 1. As an exploratory analysis of dynamics, max-normalized trajectories of the 1000 most abundant clonotypes were examined with PCA combined with hierarchical clustering. The CD4 or CD8 phenotype of responding clones was assigned using the separately sequenced CD4+ and CD8+ repertoires. The public reads were reprocessed in TCRdb via fastp at Q25 and MiXCR, keeping in-frame beta chains. Rows matching on CDR3 protein sequence are summarized as one entry with the most common DNA and genes. The V and J calls and clone size are TCRdb's, not the authors'. The sample table records under 300,000 distinct CDR3 sequences; 8.2% of these occur just once. In total, the top ten clones hold about 20% of the sample.

The cysteine opens and the phenylalanine closes a CDR3 of 16 amino acids. The DNA shown is the 48-base CDR3, in frame from base 1. Trimming leaves V shorter by 3 bases and J shorter by 4 bases, with the junction holding 10 bases beyond the gene matches. Per the germline V gene (reference sequence), LGHDT is the CDR1 and YNNKEL is the CDR2. What was sequenced was PBMCs or a T cell subset sorted from them (not recorded which). This receptor was identified in a man younger than 30 who had mild COVID-19 (a few samples of this study predate the infection). The sample titles of this study are shuffled in the database, so cell type and time point are left out; the donor was told from shared clones. The sequence is built from TRBV3-1 and TRBJ2-5, with TRBD1 identical over 8 junction bases. The CDR3 protein: CASSQDRAPRPETQYF. In nucleotide form, the sequence is TGTGCCAGCAGCCAGGACAGGGCCCCTCGCCCAGAGACCCAGTACTTC.